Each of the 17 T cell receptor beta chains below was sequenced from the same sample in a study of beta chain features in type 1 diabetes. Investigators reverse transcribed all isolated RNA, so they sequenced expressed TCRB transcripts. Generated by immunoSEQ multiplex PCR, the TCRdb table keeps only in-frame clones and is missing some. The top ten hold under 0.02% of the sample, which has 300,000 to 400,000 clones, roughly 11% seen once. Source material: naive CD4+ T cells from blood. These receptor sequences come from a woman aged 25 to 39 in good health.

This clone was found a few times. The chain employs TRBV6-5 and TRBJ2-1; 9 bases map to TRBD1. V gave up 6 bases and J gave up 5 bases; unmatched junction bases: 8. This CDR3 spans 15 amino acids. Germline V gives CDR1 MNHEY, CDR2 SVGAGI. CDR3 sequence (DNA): TGTGCCAGCAGAGACGACAGGGGGGCCCACAATGAGCAGTTCTTC. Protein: CASRDDRGAHNEQFF.

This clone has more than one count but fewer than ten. CDR3 region: CASSPNGQGFDQPQHF. The CDR3 bases are TGTGCCAGCTCGCCTAACGGACAGGGATTCGATCAGCCCCAGCATTTT. This rearrangement joins TRBV18 to TRBJ1-5, with 8 bases fitting TRBD1. The CDR3 spans 16 residues. Germline trimming cut 6 bases from V and 5 bases from J; bases unmatched to any gene: 12. Per germline, CDR1 KGHSH and CDR2 LQKENI.

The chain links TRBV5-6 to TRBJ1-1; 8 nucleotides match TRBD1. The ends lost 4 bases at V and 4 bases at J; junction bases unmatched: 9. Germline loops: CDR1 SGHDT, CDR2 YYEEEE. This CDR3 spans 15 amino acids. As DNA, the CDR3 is TGTGCCAGCAGCCTAAACAGGGGGGCGGGCACTGAAGCTTTCTTT. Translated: CASSLNRGAGTEAFF.

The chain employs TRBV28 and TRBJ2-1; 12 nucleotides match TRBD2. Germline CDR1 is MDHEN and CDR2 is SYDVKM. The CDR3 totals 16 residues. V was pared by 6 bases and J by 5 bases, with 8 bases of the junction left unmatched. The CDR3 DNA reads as TGTGCCAGCAGGCACCGGACTAGCGGGATCAACAATGAGCAGTTCTTC. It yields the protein CASRHRTSGINNEQFF. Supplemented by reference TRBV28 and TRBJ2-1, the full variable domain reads DVKVTQSSRYLVKRTGEKVFLECVQDMDHENMFWYRQDPGLGLRLIYFSYDVKMKEKGDIPEGYSVSREKKERFSLILESASTNQTSMYLCASRHRTSGINNEQFFGPGTRLTVL.

CDR3 amino acids: CASSQDRLAKNIQYF. CDR3 sequence (DNA): TGTGCCAGCAGCCAAGACAGGCTAGCCAAAAACATTCAGTACTTC. The chain recombines TRBV4-2 with TRBJ2-4, with unresolved D. The CDR3 sequence is 15 residues long. V was shortened by 0 bases and J by 0 bases, with 6 bases between the two germline ends. The germline V gene has CDR1 LGHNA and CDR2 YNFKEQ.

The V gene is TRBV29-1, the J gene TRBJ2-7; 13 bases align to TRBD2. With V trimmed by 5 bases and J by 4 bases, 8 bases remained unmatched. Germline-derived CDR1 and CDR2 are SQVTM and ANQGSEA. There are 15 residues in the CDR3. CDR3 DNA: TGCAGCGTTCAAGGACTAGCGGGGGTAGGGTACGAGCAGTACTTC. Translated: CSVQGLAGVGYEQYF.

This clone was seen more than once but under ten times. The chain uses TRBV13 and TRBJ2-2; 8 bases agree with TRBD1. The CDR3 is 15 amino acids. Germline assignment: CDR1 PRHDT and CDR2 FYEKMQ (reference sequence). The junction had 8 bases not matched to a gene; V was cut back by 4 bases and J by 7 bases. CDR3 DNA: TGTGCCAGCAGCTCAAATCAGGGGGCGGGCGGGGAGCTGTTTTTT. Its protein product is CASSSNQGAGGELFF. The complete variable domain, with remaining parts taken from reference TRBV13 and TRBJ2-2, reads AAGVIQSPRHLIKEKRETATLKCYPIPRHDTVYWYQQGPGQDPQFLISFYEKMQSDKGSIPDRFSAQQFSDYHSELNMSSLELGDSALYFCASSSNQGAGGELFFGEGSRLTVL.

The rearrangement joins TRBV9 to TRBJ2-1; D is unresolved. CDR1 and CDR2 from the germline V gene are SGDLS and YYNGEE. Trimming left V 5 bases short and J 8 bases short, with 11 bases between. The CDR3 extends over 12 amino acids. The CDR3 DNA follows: TGTGCCAGCAGTAGAACCCTTGATGAGCAGTTCTTC. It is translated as CASSRTLDEQFF.

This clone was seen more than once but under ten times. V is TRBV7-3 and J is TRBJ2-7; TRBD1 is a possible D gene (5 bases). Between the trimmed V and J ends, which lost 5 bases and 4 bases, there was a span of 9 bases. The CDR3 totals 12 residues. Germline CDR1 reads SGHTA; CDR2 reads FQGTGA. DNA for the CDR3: TGTGCCAGCAGCCCTACAGGATACGAGCAGTACTTC. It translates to CASSPTGYEQYF.

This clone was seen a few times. CDR3 in DNA: TGTGCCAGCTCACGCGCCGGGACAGGTTCGCAAGAGCAGTACTTC. Residues: CASSRAGTGSQEQYF. This rearrangement joins TRBV18 to TRBJ2-7; 8 bases agree with TRBD1. Per the germline V gene, CDR1 is KGHSH and CDR2 is LQKENI. This CDR3 comprises 15 residues. J gave up 7 bases and V 4 bases, and 12 bases lay outside the gene matches.

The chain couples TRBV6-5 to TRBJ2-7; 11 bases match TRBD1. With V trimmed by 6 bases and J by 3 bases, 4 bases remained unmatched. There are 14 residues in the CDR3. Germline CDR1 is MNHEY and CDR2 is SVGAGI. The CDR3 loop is CASRPGTGGYEQYF. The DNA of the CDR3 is TGTGCCAGCAGGCCCGGGACAGGGGGCTACGAGCAGTACTTC.

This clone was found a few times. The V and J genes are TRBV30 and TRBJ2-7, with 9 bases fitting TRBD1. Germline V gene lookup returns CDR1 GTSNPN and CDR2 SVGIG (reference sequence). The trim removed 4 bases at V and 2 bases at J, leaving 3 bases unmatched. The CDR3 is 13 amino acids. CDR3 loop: CAWTTGGTYEQYF. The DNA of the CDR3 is TGTGCCTGGACGACAGGGGGAACCTACGAGCAGTACTTC.

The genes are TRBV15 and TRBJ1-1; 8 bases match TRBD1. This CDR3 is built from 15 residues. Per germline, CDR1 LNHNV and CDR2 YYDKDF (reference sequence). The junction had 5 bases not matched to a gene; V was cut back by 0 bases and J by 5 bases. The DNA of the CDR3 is TGTGCCACCAGCAGAGACCCGGACAGGGAAACTGAAGCTTTCTTT. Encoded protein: CATSRDPDRETEAFF.

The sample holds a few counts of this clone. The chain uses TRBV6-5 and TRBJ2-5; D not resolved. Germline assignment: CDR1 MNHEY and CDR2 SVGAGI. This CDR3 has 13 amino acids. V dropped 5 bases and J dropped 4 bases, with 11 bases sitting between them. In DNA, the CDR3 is TGTGCCAGCAGTCTAAGTTTTGGAGAGACCCAGTACTTC. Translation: CASSLSFGETQYF.

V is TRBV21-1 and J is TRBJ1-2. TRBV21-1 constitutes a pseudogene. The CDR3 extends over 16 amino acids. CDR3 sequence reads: CASSKLRGIANYGYTF. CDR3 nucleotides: TGTGCCAGCAGCAAACTTCGGGGGATAGCTAACTATGGCTACACCTTC.

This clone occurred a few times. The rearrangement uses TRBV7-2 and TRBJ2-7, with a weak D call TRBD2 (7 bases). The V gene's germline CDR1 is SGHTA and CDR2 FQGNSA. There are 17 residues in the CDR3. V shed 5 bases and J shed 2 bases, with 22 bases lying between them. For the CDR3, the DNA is TGTGCCAGCAGCATTAGGGGGTGGGGCGGGAGCCCCTACGAGCAGTACTTC. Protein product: CASSIRGWGGSPYEQYF.

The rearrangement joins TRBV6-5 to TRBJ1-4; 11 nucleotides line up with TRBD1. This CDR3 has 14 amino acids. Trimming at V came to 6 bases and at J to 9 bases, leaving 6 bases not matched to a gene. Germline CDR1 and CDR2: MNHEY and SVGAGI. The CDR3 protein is CASSADRGLQKLFF. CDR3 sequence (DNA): TGTGCCAGCAGCGCGGACAGGGGGCTCCAAAAACTGTTTTTT.